A selection of T cell receptor beta chains follows, all from one sample in a study of blood T cells in healthy people across ages. A single record per CDR3 protein comes from TCRdb applying MiXCR to the 5' RACE reads. The sample holds 1.5 million to 2 million distinct CDR3 sequences, around half seen once. Source material: blood. The receptors originated from a woman aged 40 to 50 in good health. CDR3s include the opening cysteine and the closing phenylalanine or tryptophan. D genes are given only for firm matches. The listing skips clone size in some rows; elsewhere it reads once, few, many or a size class.

NA,TRBV10-3,NA,TRBJ2-3,CAISEPVTEGADTQYF,TGTGCCATCAGTGAGCCAGTAACAGAAGGCGCAGATACGCAGTATTTT
NA,TRBV6-2/TRBV6-3,once,TRBJ2-1,CASTHGGSRSYNEQFF,TGTGCCAGCACTCACGGGGGATCTCGGTCCTACAATGAGCAGTTCTTC
NA,TRBV6-1,NA,TRBJ2-3,CASSWAEGREGDTQYF,TGTGCCAGCTCGTGGGCCGAGGGCCGGGAAGGAGATACGCAGTATTTT
TRBD1,TRBV4-1,NA,TRBJ1-5,CASSLAGQGYGQPQHF,TGCGCCAGCAGCCTTGCGGGACAGGGGTACGGTCAGCCCCAGCATTTT
TRBD1,TRBV28,NA,TRBJ1-2,CASTRGWTGRLGYTF,TGTGCCAGCACCCGGGGATGGACAGGGCGCTTGGGCTACACCTTC
NA,TRBV2,NA,TRBJ1-2,CASTREDYGYTF,TGTGCCAGCACGAGGGAGGACTATGGCTACACCTTC
NA,TRBV28,NA,TRBJ2-1,CASRVADEQFF,TGTGCCAGCAGGGTAGCCGATGAGCAGTTCTTC
NA,TRBV27,NA,TRBJ1-2,CASSFRGRVYGYTF,TGTGCCAGCAGTTTTCGAGGCAGGGTCTATGGCTACACCTTC
NA,TRBV15,NA,TRBJ2-1,CATSRDLGSGNEQFF,TGTGCCACCAGCAGAGATTTGGGTAGCGGCAATGAGCAGTTCTTC
TRBD1,TRBV4-3,NA,TRBJ1-6,CASSHSDRERSPLHF,TGCGCCAGCAGCCATTCTGACAGGGAGCGCTCACCCCTCCACTTT
TRBD1,TRBV12-3/TRBV12-4,NA,TRBJ1-5,CASSRTGSGQPQHF,TGTGCCAGCAGTCGGACAGGGTCGGGTCAGCCCCAGCATTTT
NA,TRBV20-1,few,TRBJ2-5,CSATRESSWEQYF,TGCAGTGCGACCAGGGAATCGTCTTGGGAGCAGTACTTC
TRBD1,TRBV20-1,NA,TRBJ1-6,CSAATGVDGNSPLHF,TGCAGTGCTGCGACAGGGGTAGATGGGAATTCACCCCTCCACTTT
TRBD2,TRBV7-2,NA,TRBJ2-3,CASSHPRLAVTDTQYF,TGTGCCAGCAGCCACCCGCGACTAGCCGTCACAGATACGCAGTATTTT
NA,TRBV7-2,NA,TRBJ1-1,CASSNSNTEAFF,TGTGCCAGCAGCAACTCAAACACTGAAGCTTTCTTT
NA,TRBV6-2/TRBV6-3,NA,TRBJ2-7,CASRDPGAVTYEQYF,TGTGCCAGCAGAGACCCCGGGGCAGTAACCTACGAGCAGTACTTC
TRBD2,TRBV20-1,many,TRBJ2-3,CSAERGVADTQYF,TGCAGTGCTGAGCGGGGGGTCGCAGATACGCAGTATTTT